This section outlines one T cell receptor beta chain sequence together with its context. Its antigen is still unknown. The record originates from a study of vaccination and CD4 T cells after COVID-19. Across the study: Culture controls were given either a CEFX pool, an HIV-1 Nef pool, or no peptide. Study findings and constraints: Median SARS-CoV-2-reactive clonotype numbers rose nonsignificantly, roughly 20 to 38.

The treatment was: roughly 10-day PBMC culture with coronavirus spike peptide pools or control peptides (ViraFEST assay). CD4+ T cells of the unexposed donor were collected before the COVID-19 pandemic (2011-2018). With peptide pools, ViraFEST first expanded antigen-specific T cells and afterwards sequenced their TCRs. The CDR3 has 15 amino acids. Germline values: CDR1 DFQATT, CDR2 SNEGSKA (reference sequence). Between the trimmed V and J ends, which lost 0 bases and 4 bases, there was a span of 13 bases. Researchers used the Oncomine TCR Beta short-read assay to sequence DNA from cultured CD4+ T cells. From CD4+ T cells that had been cultured, genomic DNA was extracted. TCRdb reprocessed the PCR reads with MiXCR, giving one entry per CDR3 protein. The repertoire has 12,000 or so distinct CDR3 sequences, approximately 35% of them found once; the top ten carry 15% to 20%.

This receptor was taken from a human donor in good health. The sample comprised CD4+ T cells from blood, cultured in vitro. This chain links TRBV20-1 with TRBJ2-1; D is perhaps TRBD2 (5 bases). This CDR3 reads CSARDGGRGYNEQFF. DNA of the CDR3: TGCAGTGCTAGAGATGGTGGGAGAGGGTACAATGAGCAGTTCTTC.